What follows is one T cell receptor (beta chain) and its context. This sample is part of a study of T cell responses to AZD1222 COVID-19 vaccine. Assay: immunoSEQ multiplex PCR; the TCRdb copy retains only in-frame clones and omits some. The sample has 75,000 to 95,000 clones; around 92% are singletons. CDR3 length: 14 residues. The V segment lost 3 bases and the J segment 7 bases; nucleotides outside the gene matches: 5. Germline V gene lookup returns CDR1 SEHNR and CDR2 FQNEAQ (reference sequence). The sample was peripheral blood, taken on day 0 of MenACWY control vaccination. The source of this sequence is an adult in good health. The chain combines TRBV7-9 with TRBJ2-1, with 8 positions matching TRBD2. The CDR3 loop is CASSFGTSINEQFF. CDR3 DNA: TGTGCCAGCAGCTTCGGGACTAGTATAAATGAGCAGTTCTTC.